This TCR beta chain emerged from a study of T cell changes during pregnancy in multiple sclerosis. Using immunoSEQ multiplex PCR, the repertoire was profiled, and TCRdb retains in-frame clones only, with some absent. The table has approximately 40,000 clones, around 90% seen once. The CDR3 has 12 residues. Germline V gene lookup returns CDR1 MNHEY and CDR2 SMNVEV (reference sequence). The V gene end was trimmed by 9 bases and the J gene end by 10 bases; junction bases not matched to a gene: 11. This sample comprised CD4+ T cells from peripheral blood mononuclear cells, obtained before pregnancy. The receptor was derived from a female donor with multiple sclerosis, enrolled in a pregnancy study. The rearrangement links TRBV27 to TRBJ2-7; 8 bases line up with TRBD2. CDR3 nucleotides: TGTGCCAGTGGCGGCGGGGGGCGAATACAGTACTTC. It yields the protein CASGGGGRIQYF.